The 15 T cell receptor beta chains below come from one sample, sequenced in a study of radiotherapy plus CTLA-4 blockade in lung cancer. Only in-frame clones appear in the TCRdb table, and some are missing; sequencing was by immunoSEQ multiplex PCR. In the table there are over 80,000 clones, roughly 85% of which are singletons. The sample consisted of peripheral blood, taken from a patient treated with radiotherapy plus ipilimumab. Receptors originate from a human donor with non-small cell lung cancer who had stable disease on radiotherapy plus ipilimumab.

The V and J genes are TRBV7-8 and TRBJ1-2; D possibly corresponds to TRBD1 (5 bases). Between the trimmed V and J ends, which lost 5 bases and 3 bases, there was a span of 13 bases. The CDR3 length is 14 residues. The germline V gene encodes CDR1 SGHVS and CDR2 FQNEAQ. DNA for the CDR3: TGTGCCAGCAGCACTCCCGGGACTGACTATGGCTACACCTTC. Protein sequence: CASSTPGTDYGYTF.

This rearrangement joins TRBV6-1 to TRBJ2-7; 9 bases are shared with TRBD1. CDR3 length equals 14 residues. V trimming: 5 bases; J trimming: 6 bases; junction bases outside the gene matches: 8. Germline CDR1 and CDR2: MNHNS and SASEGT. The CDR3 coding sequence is TGTGCCAGCAGTCTTACCGGGACAGGGACCGAGCAGTACTTC. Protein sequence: CASSLTGTGTEQYF.

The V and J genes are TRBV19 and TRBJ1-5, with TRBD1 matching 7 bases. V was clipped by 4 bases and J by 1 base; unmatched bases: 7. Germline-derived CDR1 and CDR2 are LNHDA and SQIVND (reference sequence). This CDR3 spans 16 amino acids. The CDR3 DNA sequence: TGTGCCAGTAGTACCTCAGGGGGGATGAGCAATCAGCCCCAGCATTTT. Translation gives CASSTSGGMSNQPQHF.

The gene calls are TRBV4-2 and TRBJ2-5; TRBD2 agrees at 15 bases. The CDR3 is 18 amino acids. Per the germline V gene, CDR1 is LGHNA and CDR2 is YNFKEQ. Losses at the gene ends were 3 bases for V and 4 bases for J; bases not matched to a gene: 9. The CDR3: CASSHGLAGGSVGETQYF. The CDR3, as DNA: TGTGCCAGCAGCCACGGACTAGCGGGGGGGTCGGTTGGAGAGACCCAGTACTTC.

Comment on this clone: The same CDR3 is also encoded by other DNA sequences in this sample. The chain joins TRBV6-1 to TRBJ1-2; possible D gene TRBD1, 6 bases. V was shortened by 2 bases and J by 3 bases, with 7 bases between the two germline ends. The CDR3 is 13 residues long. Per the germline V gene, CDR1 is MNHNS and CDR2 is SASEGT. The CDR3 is CASSETGYYGYTF. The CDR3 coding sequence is TGTGCCAGCAGTGAAACAGGGTACTATGGCTACACCTTC.

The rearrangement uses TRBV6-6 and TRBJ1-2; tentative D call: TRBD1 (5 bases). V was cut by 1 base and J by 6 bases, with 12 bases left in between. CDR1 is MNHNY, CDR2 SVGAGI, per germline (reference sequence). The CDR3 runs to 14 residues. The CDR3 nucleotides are TGTGCCAGCAGTTACTTGCGGGGGGGGGATGGCTACACCTTC. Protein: CASSYLRGGDGYTF.

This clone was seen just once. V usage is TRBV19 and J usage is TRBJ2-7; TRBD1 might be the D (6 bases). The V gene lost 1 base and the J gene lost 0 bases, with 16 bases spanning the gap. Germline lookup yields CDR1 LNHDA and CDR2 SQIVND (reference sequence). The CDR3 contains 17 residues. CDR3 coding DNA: TGTGCCAGTAGTATAGCCGGGTTTACAGGGAGCTCCTACGAGCAGTACTTC. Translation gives CASSIAGFTGSSYEQYF.

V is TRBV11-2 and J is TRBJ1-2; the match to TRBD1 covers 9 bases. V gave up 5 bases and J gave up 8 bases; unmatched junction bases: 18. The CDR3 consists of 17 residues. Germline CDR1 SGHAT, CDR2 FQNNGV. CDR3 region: CASSHLTPLQGAKGYTF. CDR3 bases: TGTGCCAGCAGCCATTTGACCCCACTACAGGGGGCGAAAGGCTACACCTTC.

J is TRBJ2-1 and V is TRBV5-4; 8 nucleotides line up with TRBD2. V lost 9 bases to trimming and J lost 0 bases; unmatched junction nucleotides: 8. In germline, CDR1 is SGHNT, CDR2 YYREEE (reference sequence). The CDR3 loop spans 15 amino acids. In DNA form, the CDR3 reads TGTGCCACTTATAGCGGGGCTAGCTCCTACAATGAGCAGTTCTTC. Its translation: CATYSGASSYNEQFF.

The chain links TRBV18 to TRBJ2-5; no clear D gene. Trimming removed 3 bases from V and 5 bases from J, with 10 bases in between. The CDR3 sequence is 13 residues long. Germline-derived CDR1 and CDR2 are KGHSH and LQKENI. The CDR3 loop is CASSPIPGETQYF. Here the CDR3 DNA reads TGTGCCAGCTCACCCATACCTGGGGAGACCCAGTACTTC.

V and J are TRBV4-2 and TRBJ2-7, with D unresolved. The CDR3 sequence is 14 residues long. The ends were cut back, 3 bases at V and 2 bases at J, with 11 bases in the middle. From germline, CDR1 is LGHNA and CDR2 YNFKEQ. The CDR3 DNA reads TGTGCCAGCAGCCAGCCGGACCGGACCTACGAGCAGTACTTC. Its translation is CASSQPDRTYEQYF.

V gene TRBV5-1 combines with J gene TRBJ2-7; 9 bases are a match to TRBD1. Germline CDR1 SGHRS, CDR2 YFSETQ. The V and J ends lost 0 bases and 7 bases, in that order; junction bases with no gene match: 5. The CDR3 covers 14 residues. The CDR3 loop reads CASSLEQGAREQYF. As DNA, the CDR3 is TGCGCCAGCAGCTTGGAACAGGGGGCAAGGGAGCAGTACTTC.

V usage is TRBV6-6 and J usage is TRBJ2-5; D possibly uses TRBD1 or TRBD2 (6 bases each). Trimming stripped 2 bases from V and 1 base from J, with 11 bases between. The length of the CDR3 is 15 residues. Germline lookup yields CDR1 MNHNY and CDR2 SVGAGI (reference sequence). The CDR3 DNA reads TGTGCCAGCAGTTACGAGGGGGGCTTCCAAGAGACCCAGTACTTC. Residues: CASSYEGGFQETQYF.

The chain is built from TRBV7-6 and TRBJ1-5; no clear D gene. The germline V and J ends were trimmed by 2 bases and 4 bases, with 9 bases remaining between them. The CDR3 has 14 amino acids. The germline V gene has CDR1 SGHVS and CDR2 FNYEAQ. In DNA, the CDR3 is TGTGCCAGCAGCTTATCCGAGGTTAATCAGCCCCAGCATTTT. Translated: CASSLSEVNQPQHF. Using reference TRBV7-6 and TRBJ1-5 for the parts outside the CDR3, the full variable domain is GAGVSQSPRYKVTKRGQDVALRCDPISGHVSLYWYRQALGQGPEFLTYFNYEAQQDKSGLPNDRFSAERPEGSISTLTIQRTEQRDSAMYRCASSLSEVNQPQHFGDGTRLSIL.

The CDR3 loop reads CASSEALGTGYYGYTF. As DNA, the CDR3 is TGTGCCAGCAGTGAAGCGCTCGGGACAGGGTACTATGGCTACACCTTC. V and J are TRBV6-1 and TRBJ1-2; 9 nucleotides agree with TRBD1. The CDR3 covers 16 residues. The germline gives CDR1 MNHNS, CDR2 SASEGT. The V segment lost 0 bases and the J segment 3 bases; nucleotides outside the gene matches: 5.